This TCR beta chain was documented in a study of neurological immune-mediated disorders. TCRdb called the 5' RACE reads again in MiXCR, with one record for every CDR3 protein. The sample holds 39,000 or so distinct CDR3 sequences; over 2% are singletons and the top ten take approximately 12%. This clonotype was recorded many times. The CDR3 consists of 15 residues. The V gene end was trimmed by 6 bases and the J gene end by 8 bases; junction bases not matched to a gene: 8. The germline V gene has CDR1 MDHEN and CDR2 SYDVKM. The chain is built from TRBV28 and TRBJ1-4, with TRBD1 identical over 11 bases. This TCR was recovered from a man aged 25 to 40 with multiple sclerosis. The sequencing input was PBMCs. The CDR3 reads CASSPGGQGDEKLFF. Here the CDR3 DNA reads TGTGCCAGCAGCCCCGGGGGACAGGGGGACGAAAAACTGTTTTTT. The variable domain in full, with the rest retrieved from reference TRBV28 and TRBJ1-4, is DVKVTQSSRYLVKRTGEKVFLECVQDMDHENMFWYRQDPGLGLRLIYFSYDVKMKEKGDIPEGYSVSREKKERFSLILESASTNQTSMYLCASSPGGQGDEKLFFGSGTQLSVL.